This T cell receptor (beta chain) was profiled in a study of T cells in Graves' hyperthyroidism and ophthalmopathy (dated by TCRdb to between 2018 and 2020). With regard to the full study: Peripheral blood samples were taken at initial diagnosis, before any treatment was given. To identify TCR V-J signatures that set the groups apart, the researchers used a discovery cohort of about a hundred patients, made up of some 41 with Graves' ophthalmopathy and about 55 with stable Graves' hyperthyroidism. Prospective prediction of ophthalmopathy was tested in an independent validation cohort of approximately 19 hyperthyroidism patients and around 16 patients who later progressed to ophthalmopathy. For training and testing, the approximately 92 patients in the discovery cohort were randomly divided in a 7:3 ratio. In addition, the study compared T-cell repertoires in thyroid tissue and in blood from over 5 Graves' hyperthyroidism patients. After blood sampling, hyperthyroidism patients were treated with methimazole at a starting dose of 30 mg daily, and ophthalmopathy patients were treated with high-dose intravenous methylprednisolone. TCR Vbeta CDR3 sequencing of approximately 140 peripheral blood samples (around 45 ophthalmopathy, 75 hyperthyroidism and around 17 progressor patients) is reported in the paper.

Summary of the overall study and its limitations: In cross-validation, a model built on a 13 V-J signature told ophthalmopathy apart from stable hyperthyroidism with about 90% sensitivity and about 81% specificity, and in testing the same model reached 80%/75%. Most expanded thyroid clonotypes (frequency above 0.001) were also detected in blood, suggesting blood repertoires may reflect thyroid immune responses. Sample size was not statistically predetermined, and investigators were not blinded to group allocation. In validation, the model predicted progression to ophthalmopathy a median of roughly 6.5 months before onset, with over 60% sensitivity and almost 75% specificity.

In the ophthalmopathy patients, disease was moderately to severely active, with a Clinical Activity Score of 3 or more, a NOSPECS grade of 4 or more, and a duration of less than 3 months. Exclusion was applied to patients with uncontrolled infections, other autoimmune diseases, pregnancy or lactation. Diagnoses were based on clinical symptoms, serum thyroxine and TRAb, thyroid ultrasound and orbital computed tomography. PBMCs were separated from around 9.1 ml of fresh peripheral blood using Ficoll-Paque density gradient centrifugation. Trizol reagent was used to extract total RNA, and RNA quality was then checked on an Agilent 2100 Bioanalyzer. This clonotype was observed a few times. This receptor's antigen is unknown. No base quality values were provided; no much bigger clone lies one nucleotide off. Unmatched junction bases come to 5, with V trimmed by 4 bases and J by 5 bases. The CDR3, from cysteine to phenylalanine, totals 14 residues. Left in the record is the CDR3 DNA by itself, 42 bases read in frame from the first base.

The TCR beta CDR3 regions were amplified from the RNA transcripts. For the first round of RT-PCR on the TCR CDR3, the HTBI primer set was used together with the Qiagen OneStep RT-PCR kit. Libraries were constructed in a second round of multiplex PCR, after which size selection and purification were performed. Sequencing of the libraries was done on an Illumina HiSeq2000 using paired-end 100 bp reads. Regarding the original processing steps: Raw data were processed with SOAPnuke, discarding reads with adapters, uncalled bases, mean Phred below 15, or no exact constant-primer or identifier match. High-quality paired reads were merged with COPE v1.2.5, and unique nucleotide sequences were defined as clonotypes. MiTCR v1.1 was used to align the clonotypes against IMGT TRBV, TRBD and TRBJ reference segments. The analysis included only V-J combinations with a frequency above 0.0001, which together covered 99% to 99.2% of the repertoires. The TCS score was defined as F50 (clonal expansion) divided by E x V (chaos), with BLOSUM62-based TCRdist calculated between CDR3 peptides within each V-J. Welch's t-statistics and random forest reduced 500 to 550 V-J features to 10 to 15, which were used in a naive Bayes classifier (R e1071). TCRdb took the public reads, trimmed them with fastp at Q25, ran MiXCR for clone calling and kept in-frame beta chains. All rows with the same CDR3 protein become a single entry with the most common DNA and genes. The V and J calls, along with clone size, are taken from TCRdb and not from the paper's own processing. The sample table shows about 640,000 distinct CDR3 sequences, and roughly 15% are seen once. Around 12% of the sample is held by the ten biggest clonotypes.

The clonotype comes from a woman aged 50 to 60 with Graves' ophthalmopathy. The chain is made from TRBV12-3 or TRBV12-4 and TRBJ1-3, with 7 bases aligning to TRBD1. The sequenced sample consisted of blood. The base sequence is TGTGCCAGCAGTTATACAGGGGCTAGAAACACCATATATTTT. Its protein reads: CASSYTGARNTIYF.